This T cell receptor (beta chain) was recorded in a study of siplizumab effects on memory and regulatory T cells. General study findings and limits: Alloreactive sequences traceable to unstimulated CD4+ memory cells declined significantly under siplizumab. Contribution to the alloresponse seemed major for naive T cells, which also seemed more diverse than memory cells. Assignment to unstimulated subsets succeeded for only a minor fraction of the alloreactive clones.

Germline V gene sequence: CDR1 SNHLY, CDR2 FYNNEI. J gave up 6 bases and V 8 bases, and 8 bases lay outside the gene matches. This CDR3 region has 13 residues. As to this clone: Its cognate antigen is unknown.

Each sample contributed approximately 94,000 TCR templates to the assay. The method was immunoSEQ multiplex PCR; TCRdb's version includes in-frame clones alone and lacks a portion of them. The data show fewer than 60,000 clones, 93% seen once. This clonotype was sampled from a human donor in good health. The genes are TRBV2 and TRBJ1-1, with 8 bases lining up with TRBD1. Sequencing was done on a sample of CD8+ T cells sorted from blood. CDR3 DNA: TGTGCCAGCGAGACAGGGGATCTGCCTGAAGCTTTCTTT. Protein product: CASETGDLPEAFF.